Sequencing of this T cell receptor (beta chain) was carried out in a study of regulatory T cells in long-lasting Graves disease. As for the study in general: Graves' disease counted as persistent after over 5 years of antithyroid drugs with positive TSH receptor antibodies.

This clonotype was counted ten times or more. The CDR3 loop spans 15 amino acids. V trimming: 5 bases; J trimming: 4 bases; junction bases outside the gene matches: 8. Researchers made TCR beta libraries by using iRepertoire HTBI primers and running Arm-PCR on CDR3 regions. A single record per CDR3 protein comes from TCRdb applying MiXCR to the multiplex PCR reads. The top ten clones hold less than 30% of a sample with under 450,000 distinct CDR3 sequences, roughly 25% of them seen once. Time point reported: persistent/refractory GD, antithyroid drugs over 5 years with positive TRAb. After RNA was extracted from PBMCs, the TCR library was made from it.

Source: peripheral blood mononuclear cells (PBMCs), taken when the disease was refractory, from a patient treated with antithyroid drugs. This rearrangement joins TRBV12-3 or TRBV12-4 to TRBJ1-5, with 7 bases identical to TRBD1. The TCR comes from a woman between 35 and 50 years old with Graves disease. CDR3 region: CASSPRTGYNQPQHF. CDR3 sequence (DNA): TGTGCCAGCAGTCCCCGGACAGGTTATAATCAGCCCCAGCATTTT.